A selection of T cell receptor beta chains follows, all from one sample in a study of T cell changes during pregnancy in multiple sclerosis. Sequencing used immunoSEQ multiplex PCR; TCRdb keeps in-frame clones, though not all of them. This table holds 85,000 to 110,000 clones, 85% to 95% found once. The sequencing here drew on peripheral blood, taken after pregnancy. The receptors come from a female donor with multiple sclerosis, enrolled in a pregnancy study. CDR3s include the opening cysteine and the closing phenylalanine or tryptophan. The D gene is left open where the match is weak. Clone size, where shown, is once, few, many, or a class for clones that have expanded.

V: TRBV7-6
size: once
D: TRBD2
J: TRBJ2-4
DNA: TGTGCCAGCAGCGGGACTAGCGGGAGCAAAAACATTCAGTACTTC
CDR3: CASSGTSGSKNIQYF

V: TRBV11-3
size: NA
D: NA
J: TRBJ1-1
DNA: TGTGCCAGCAGCTTAGAGGCGAACACTGAAGCTTTCTTT
CDR3: CASSLEANTEAFF

V: TRBV4-1
size: NA
D: NA
J: TRBJ2-7
DNA: TGCGCCAGCAGCCCAGTCGGGGTAGAAGGCTACGAGCAGTACTTC
CDR3: CASSPVGVEGYEQYF

V: TRBV4-1
size: NA
D: NA
J: TRBJ1-4
DNA: TGCGCCAGCAGCCCAGGGGCGACTAATGAAAAACTGTTTTTT
CDR3: CASSPGATNEKLFF

V: TRBV12-5
size: NA
D: TRBD1
J: TRBJ1-2
DNA: TGTGCTAGTGGTTTGGAGCCAGGGGGCTTCTATGGCTACACCTTC
CDR3: CASGLEPGGFYGYTF

V: TRBV10-3
size: NA
D: TRBD1
J: TRBJ2-7
DNA: TGTGCCATCAGCCCCGGGACAGGGATATACGAGCAGTACTTC
CDR3: CAISPGTGIYEQYF

V: TRBV5-1
size: NA
D: NA
J: TRBJ2-5
DNA: TGCGCCAGCAGCTTGGCCGGGCCGGGGCAAGAGACCCAGTACTTC
CDR3: CASSLAGPGQETQYF

V: TRBV2
size: NA
D: TRBD1
J: TRBJ1-1
DNA: TGTGCCAGCAGTACTACAGGGGGCACTGAAGCTTTCTTT
CDR3: CASSTTGGTEAFF

V: TRBV28
size: NA
D: NA
J: TRBJ2-7
DNA: TGTGCCAGCAGCCCGCAAAGTAGTGAGCAGTACTTC
CDR3: CASSPQSSEQYF

V: TRBV14
size: once
D: NA
J: TRBJ2-7
DNA: TGTGCCAGCAGTCTAGCGTTCGGAGGGTACTACGAGCAGTACTTC
CDR3: CASSLAFGGYYEQYF

V: TRBV6-5
size: NA
D: NA
J: TRBJ2-5
DNA: TGTGCCAGCAGTTACTCGACTGTTGAGACCCAGTACTTC
CDR3: CASSYSTVETQYF

V: TRBV28
size: NA
D: NA
J: TRBJ2-7
DNA: TGTGCCAGCAGGGACAGCGATTTCTACGAGCAGTACTTC
CDR3: CASRDSDFYEQYF

V: TRBV15
size: NA
D: NA
J: TRBJ2-1
DNA: TGTGCCACCAGCAGAGATCTCTTAGCGAATGAGCAGTTCTTC
CDR3: CATSRDLLANEQFF

V: TRBV27
size: NA
D: NA
J: TRBJ2-1
DNA: TGTGCCAGCAGTTTGGACTTAGCGGAGTGGAATGAGCAGTTCTTC
CDR3: CASSLDLAEWNEQFF

V: TRBV29-1
size: NA
D: NA
J: TRBJ2-7
DNA: TGCAGCGTTGAAGGGCAGGGAACCTCCTACGAGCAGTACTTC
CDR3: CSVEGQGTSYEQYF

V: TRBV5-1
size: NA
D: TRBD2
J: TRBJ2-1
DNA: TGCGCCAGCAGCCGAGATCTAGCGGGAGGGGATGAGCAGTTCTTC
CDR3: CASSRDLAGGDEQFF

V: TRBV7-3
size: NA
D: NA
J: TRBJ1-6
DNA: TGTGCCAGCAGCTTAAGAAGGGGCATTTCGGTCACCTATAATTCACCCCTCCACTTT
CDR3: CASSLRRGISVTYNSPLHF

V: TRBV5-1
size: once
D: NA
J: TRBJ1-1
DNA: TGCGCCAGCAGCTGGGGAGGGGTGAACACTGAAGCTTTCTTT
CDR3: CASSWGGVNTEAFF

V: TRBV9
size: NA
D: NA
J: TRBJ2-1
DNA: TGTGCCAGCAGCCGACGAGCCCCCTACTCGGGTGAGCAGTTCTTC
CDR3: CASSRRAPYSGEQFF

V: TRBV11-2
size: few
D: TRBD2
J: TRBJ2-2
DNA: TGTGCCAGCACCTCCCGCGGGAGCGGGGGGGCCACCGGGGAGCTGTTTTTT
CDR3: CASTSRGSGGATGELFF

V: TRBV15
size: NA
D: NA
J: TRBJ2-3
DNA: TGTGCCACCAGCAGAGATCCCCTTATAGATACGCAGTATTTT
CDR3: CATSRDPLIDTQYF

V: TRBV28
size: once
D: TRBD1
J: TRBJ1-2
DNA: TGTGCCAGCAGCCTCGGACAGGGGTCCTACACCTTC
CDR3: CASSLGQGSYTF

V: TRBV18
size: NA
D: TRBD1
J: TRBJ2-5
DNA: TGTGCCAGCTCACCTCCGTGGACAGGGAGGAAACAAGAGACCCAGTACTTC
CDR3: CASSPPWTGRKQETQYF

V: TRBV7-9
size: NA
D: NA
J: TRBJ1-2
DNA: TGTGCCACCAACAACCGGGGGGGAATAGACTATGGCTACACCTTC
CDR3: CATNNRGGIDYGYTF

V: TRBV28
size: NA
D: NA
J: TRBJ1-5
DNA: TGTGCCAGCAGTTTTGTTAGAGGGAGTCAGCCCCAGCATTTT
CDR3: CASSFVRGSQPQHF

V: TRBV6-5
size: NA
D: NA
J: TRBJ1-2
DNA: TGTGCCAGCAGCAACTCCATAGGGGTTGTCCATGGCTACACCTTC
CDR3: CASSNSIGVVHGYTF

V: TRBV7-9
size: NA
D: TRBD1
J: TRBJ1-2
DNA: TGTGCCAGCAGCTTAGAAGGACAGGGAGGTGGCTACACCTTC
CDR3: CASSLEGQGGGYTF

V: TRBV6-6
size: NA
D: NA
J: TRBJ1-3
DNA: TGTGCCAGCAGTCCAGGGGTCGACTCTGGAAACACCATATATTTT
CDR3: CASSPGVDSGNTIYF

V: TRBV28
size: NA
D: NA
J: TRBJ1-1
DNA: TGTGCCAGCCATTCGAGCACTGAAGCTTTCTTT
CDR3: CASHSSTEAFF

V: TRBV18
size: NA
D: NA
J: TRBJ2-3
DNA: TGTGCCAGCTCACCTCTAGAAGGCACAGATACGCAGTATTTT
CDR3: CASSPLEGTDTQYF

V: TRBV28
size: NA
D: NA
J: TRBJ2-7
DNA: TGTGCCAGCAGTTGGGGACTCCCGAGGGGCGAGCAGTACTTC
CDR3: CASSWGLPRGEQYF

V: TRBV25-1
size: NA
D: TRBD2
J: TRBJ2-1
DNA: TGTGCCAGCAGCGGGACTAGCGGGGTAAGGAACTACAATGAGCAGTTCTTC
CDR3: CASSGTSGVRNYNEQFF

V: TRBV7-3
size: NA
D: TRBD2
J: TRBJ2-2
DNA: TGTGCCAGCAGCTTAAAGGGGACTAGCGGGGGAACCGGGGAGCTGTTTTTT
CDR3: CASSLKGTSGGTGELFF

V: TRBV20-1
size: NA
D: TRBD1
J: TRBJ1-2
DNA: TGCAGTGTTCGACAGGGTAATGGCTACACCTTC
CDR3: CSVRQGNGYTF

V: TRBV29-1
size: NA
D: NA
J: TRBJ1-3
DNA: TGCAGCGTTAGGTCCCCGACAGGTCCTGGAAACACCATATATTTT
CDR3: CSVRSPTGPGNTIYF

V: TRBV19
size: once
D: NA
J: TRBJ1-5
DNA: TGTGCCAGTAGTATGGGCAGCCTAGCACAGCCCCAGCATTTT
CDR3: CASSMGSLAQPQHF

V: TRBV5-1
size: once
D: NA
J: TRBJ2-7
DNA: TGCGCCAGCAGGGCTTCGGGGGAACCTACCTACGAGCAGTACTTC
CDR3: CASRASGEPTYEQYF

V: TRBV2
size: once
D: TRBD1
J: TRBJ1-1
DNA: TGTGCCAGCAGGGGGCAGGGGGCTGGTGAACGAGCTGAAGCTTTCTTT
CDR3: CASRGQGAGERAEAFF

V: TRBV15
size: NA
D: TRBD1
J: TRBJ1-4
DNA: TGTGCCACCAGCCGATCAGACAGGGGGACTGAAAAACTGTTTTTT
CDR3: CATSRSDRGTEKLFF

V: TRBV27
size: NA
D: NA
J: TRBJ1-5
DNA: TGTGCCAGCAGTTTCGCCGGGAAGGGTCAGCCCCAGCATTTT
CDR3: CASSFAGKGQPQHF

V: TRBV9
size: few
D: NA
J: TRBJ2-7
DNA: TGTGCCAGCAGCATAAGCCGCAGTAGCGACGAGCAGTACTTC
CDR3: CASSISRSSDEQYF

V: TRBV14
size: NA
D: TRBD1
J: TRBJ1-4
DNA: TGTGCCAGCAGCCGCCCTCGGGGACAGGGGGCAGCAACTAATGAAAAACTGTTTTTT
CDR3: CASSRPRGQGAATNEKLFF

V: TRBV29-1
size: NA
D: NA
J: TRBJ2-7
DNA: TGCAGCACTGAGGGCCTCGCACCGGCGGGACAGAAGCACTACGAGCAGTACTTC
CDR3: CSTEGLAPAGQKHYEQYF

V: TRBV20-1
size: NA
D: NA
J: TRBJ1-1
DNA: TGCAGTGCTAGAGAGGGAGGTGAAGCTTTCTTT
CDR3: CSAREGGEAFF

V: TRBV11-2
size: NA
D: NA
J: TRBJ2-6
DNA: TGTGCCAGCAGCTTATATGGGGCCCCGGGCTCTGGGGCCAACGTCCTGACTTTC
CDR3: CASSLYGAPGSGANVLTF

V: TRBV7-2
size: NA
D: TRBD2
J: TRBJ2-7
DNA: TGTGCCAGCAGTCGCGGTGGGCGGGAGGCGCACTTC
CDR3: CASSRGGREAHF

V: TRBV4-1
size: NA
D: NA
J: TRBJ2-7
DNA: TGCGCCAGCAGCCAAGATCCCACACAACTTGGGGTAAATGGCAGGGGTGTTCTCGAGCAGTACTTC
CDR3: CASSQDPTQLGVNGRGVLEQYF

V: TRBV21-1
size: NA
D: NA
J: TRBJ1-5
DNA: TGTGCCAGCAGCAAATACGGGGAGAAGGGCAATCAGCCCCAGCATTTT
CDR3: CASSKYGEKGNQPQHF

V: TRBV5-5
size: NA
D: TRBD1
J: TRBJ2-7
DNA: TGTGCCAGCAGCTTTCAGGGGGTCTACGAGCAGTACTTC
CDR3: CASSFQGVYEQYF

V: TRBV7-9
size: once
D: TRBD2
J: TRBJ2-5
DNA: TGTGCCAGCAGACCCCCTCGGACCCTAGCGGGGAAAGAGACCCAGTACTTC
CDR3: CASRPPRTLAGKETQYF

V: TRBV7-3
size: NA
D: TRBD2
J: TRBJ2-2
DNA: TGTGCCAGCAGCTTACCCGGCGGGAGGGCGGGCACCGGGGAGCTGTTTTTT
CDR3: CASSLPGGRAGTGELFF